This T cell receptor (beta chain) originates from a study of blood T cell repertoires in COVID-19. TCRdb keeps only in-frame clones here, not all; method: immunoSEQ multiplex PCR. In the table there are 180,000 or so clones, more than 75% of which are singletons. The CDR3 contains 15 residues. Germline CDR1 is LGHNA and CDR2 is YSLEER. The V gene end was trimmed by 4 bases and the J gene end by 7 bases; junction bases not matched to a gene: 10. Sequenced material: peripheral blood. This clonotype was sampled from a man aged 65-85 years with acute or convalescent COVID-19. The rearrangement links TRBV4-3 to TRBJ1-2; 9 bases agree with TRBD1. The CDR3 loop is CASSLLNRGQVGYTF. CDR3 DNA sequence: TGCGCCAGCAGCCTTCTAAACAGGGGGCAAGTTGGCTACACCTTC.